The sequence of this T cell receptor beta chain was determined in a study of blood T cell repertoires in COVID-19. Study-level background: Samples taken during acute and convalescent COVID-19 were collected in the United States, Italy and Spain.

Sequencing used immunoSEQ multiplex PCR; TCRdb keeps in-frame clones, though not all of them. The sample lists more than 110,000 clones, about 87% seen once, with approximately 5.4% in the top ten. J gave up 4 bases and V 3 bases, and 12 bases lay outside the gene matches. Germline V gene data show CDR1 as DFQATT and CDR2 as SNEGSKA (reference sequence). The CDR3 contains 15 residues. This clone appeared a few times. The chain uses TRBV20-1 and TRBJ2-7, with 7 nucleotides matching TRBD2. The sequence was obtained from a human donor in a cohort sampled during active COVID-19. Sequenced: peripheral blood. The CDR3 DNA sequence: TGCAGTGCTAGTCAACCCCTAGACGGGAGGTACGAGCAGTACTTC. Translation: CSASQPLDGRYEQYF.